Presented here are 29 T cell receptor beta chains from one specimen sequenced in a study of blood T cell repertoires in COVID-19 (dated by TCRdb to the early 2020s). The library was built by means of the immunoSEQ multiplex PCR assay. The clones in this table, taken by TCRdb from immuneACCESS, are in-frame only. Not every clone is retained; where verified, under half of the shortfall comes from an unresolved V gene, and the cause of the rest is unknown. Recorded for this sample are around 40,000 clones; roughly nine tenths of them occurred a single time. Around a sixth of the sample rests with the top ten. The sequencing input was peripheral blood. The receptors here all came from a woman in her twenties or thirties in a cohort sampled during active COVID-19.

V gene TRBV7-6 combines with J gene TRBJ1-3; perhaps TRBD1 as D (6 bases). Trimming cost V 5 bases and J 4 bases, with 15 bases left between them. The CDR3 extends over 15 amino acids. CDR1 SGHVS and CDR2 FNYEAQ come from the germline V gene. Written as DNA, the CDR3 is TGTGCCAGCAGCCAATTTCAGGGGTTGGGAAACACCATATATTTT. Encoded protein: CASSQFQGLGNTIYF.

The V and J genes are TRBV6-5 and TRBJ2-7; TRBD2 might be the D (6 bases). Germline V lookup: CDR1 MNHEY, CDR2 SVGAGI. This CDR3 is built from 15 residues. V was cut by 6 bases and J by 2 bases, with 17 bases left in between. The CDR3 coding sequence is TGTGCCAGCAGCCCCCAGGAGGGTGCCACCTACGAGCAGTACTTC. Protein product: CASSPQEGATYEQYF.

This clone was detected only a few times. The chain employs TRBV5-1 and TRBJ1-5; 10 bases are a match to TRBD1. CDR1 SGHRS and CDR2 YFSETQ come from the germline V gene. V trimming: 9 bases; J trimming: 3 bases; junction bases outside the gene matches: 12. This CDR3 has 16 amino acids. DNA for the CDR3: TGCGCCACCTTTCCGTCGGACAGGGGGTACAATCAGCCCCAGCATTTT. Amino acid sequence: CATFPSDRGYNQPQHF.

The rearrangement joins TRBV3-1 (or the pseudogene TRBV3-2) to TRBJ1-2; 7 bases are a match to TRBD1. This CDR3 has 13 amino acids. V shed 0 bases and J 12 bases; nucleotides not matched to a gene: 7. Germline assignment: CDR1 LGHDT and CDR2 YNNKEL (reference sequence). The chain's CDR3 is CASSQDLGGGHTF. The CDR3 coding sequence is TGTGCCAGCAGCCAAGATCTTGGAGGGGGCCACACCTTC.

The CDR3 reads CSASEGGLAYNEQFF. The CDR3 DNA reads as TGCAGTGCTAGTGAGGGGGGACTAGCTTACAATGAGCAGTTCTTC. The rearrangement uses TRBV20-1 and TRBJ2-1; 9 bases are shared with TRBD2. Trimming at V came to 3 bases and at J to 4 bases, leaving 7 bases not matched to a gene. Germline lookup yields CDR1 DFQATT and CDR2 SNEGSKA (reference sequence). This CDR3 has 15 amino acids.

The chain uses TRBV7-8 and TRBJ1-2; D is perhaps TRBD1 (5 bases). V lost 7 bases, J lost 4 bases, and 25 bases lay in between. The germline V gene has CDR1 SGHVS and CDR2 FQNEAQ. The CDR3 contains 17 residues. The CDR3: CASTPDAGQGLGYGYTF. The CDR3 DNA sequence: TGTGCCAGCACCCCGGACGCAGGTCAGGGATTGGGCTATGGCTACACCTTC. Using reference TRBV7-8 and TRBJ1-2 for the parts outside the CDR3, the full variable domain is GAGVSQSPRYKVAKRGQDVALRCDPISGHVSLFWYQQALGQGPEFLTYFQNEAQLDKSGLPSDRFFAERPEGSVSTLKIQRTQQEDSAVYLCASTPDAGQGLGYGYTFGSGTRLTVV.

The chain joins TRBV5-1 to TRBJ2-5; no clear D gene. The CDR3 is 14 residues long. Germline assignment: CDR1 SGHRS and CDR2 YFSETQ. Trimming stripped 0 bases from V and 2 bases from J, with 8 bases between. CDR3 residues: CASSLGAEQETQYF. The CDR3 coding sequence is TGCGCCAGCAGCTTGGGGGCAGAGCAAGAGACCCAGTACTTC.

This clone has only one observation. CDR3 in DNA: TGCAGCGTTGGGTCACAGGGGGCGAACGAGCAGTACTTC. Translating it yields CSVGSQGANEQYF. The rearrangement links TRBV29-1 to TRBJ2-7; 9 nucleotides align to TRBD1. The length of the CDR3 is 13 residues. Losses at the gene ends were 4 bases for V and 5 bases for J; bases not matched to a gene: 6. In germline, CDR1 is SQVTM, CDR2 ANQGSEA.

The V and J genes are TRBV5-5 and TRBJ2-7, with TRBD1 matching over 12 bases. Germline V lookup: CDR1 SGHKS, CDR2 YYEKEE (reference sequence). The CDR3 extends over 15 amino acids. The junction had 6 bases not matched to a gene; V was cut back by 5 bases and J by 3 bases. The DNA for the CDR3 is TGTGCCAGCAGACCCGGGACAGGGGGCCTCTACGAGCAGTACTTC. It encodes CASRPGTGGLYEQYF.

The V gene is TRBV19, the J gene TRBJ2-1; weak D call: TRBD2 (7 bases). The CDR3 covers 14 residues. With 7 bases removed from V and 8 bases from J, the gap between germline ends came to 18 bases. CDR1 is LNHDA, CDR2 SQIVND, per germline (reference sequence). The CDR3 loop is CASKAGAMGDEQFF. Written as DNA, the CDR3 is TGTGCCAGTAAGGCGGGGGCAATGGGGGATGAGCAGTTCTTC.

The V call is TRBV6-2 or TRBV6-3, the J call TRBJ2-1, with TRBD2 matching 7 bases. Germline assignment: CDR1 MNHEY and CDR2 SVGEGT. The CDR3 consists of 16 residues. The V and J ends lost 0 bases and 9 bases, in that order; junction bases with no gene match: 11. The CDR3 DNA reads TGTGCCAGCAGTTACTCGTTGTCGGGAGGCCGGGGTGAGCAGTTCTTC. Protein sequence: CASSYSLSGGRGEQFF.

This clone was recorded only once. The rearrangement uses TRBV6-2 or TRBV6-3 and TRBJ2-1; TRBD1 matches 9 bases. Germline lookup yields CDR1 MNHEY and CDR2 SVGEGT. With V trimmed by 2 bases and J by 5 bases, 4 bases remained unmatched. The CDR3 covers 15 residues. CDR3 sequence reads: CASSYLRTGDNEQFF. The CDR3 DNA follows: TGTGCCAGCAGTTACCTCCGGACAGGGGACAATGAGCAGTTCTTC.

The V call is TRBV2, the J call TRBJ2-7; weak D call: TRBD1 (5 bases). The CDR3 contains 14 residues. Germline CDR1 and CDR2: SNHLY and FYNNEI. V lost 3 bases, J lost 6 bases, and 15 bases lay in between. CDR3 DNA: TGTGCCAGCAGTGAGCCCCAGGGTGTCCGCGAGCAGTACTTC. Its translation: CASSEPQGVREQYF.

The chain links TRBV7-2 to TRBJ2-1; a weak D match, TRBD2 (5 bases). CDR1 is SGHTA, CDR2 FQGNSA, per germline. Deletions cut 2 bases from V and 0 bases from J, with 8 bases between. This CDR3 contains 15 residues. In DNA form, the CDR3 reads TGTGCCAGCAGCTTATCGGGAACCTCCTACAATGAGCAGTTCTTC. Translating it yields CASSLSGTSYNEQFF.

This rearrangement joins TRBV24-1 to TRBJ2-1, with 8 bases lining up with TRBD2. V lost 4 bases and J lost 7; bases outside the gene matches: 14. The CDR3 runs to 17 residues. Germline V gives CDR1 KGHDR, CDR2 SFDVKD. CDR3 sequence: CATSDPTSGPGGNEQFF. CDR3 sequence (DNA): TGTGCCACCAGTGACCCAACTAGCGGCCCCGGAGGGAATGAGCAGTTCTTC.

This chain links TRBV25-1 with TRBJ1-2; 8 bases are a match to TRBD1. The J segment lost 8 bases and the V segment lost 5 bases, leaving 13 bases of the junction unmatched. From germline, CDR1 is MGHDK and CDR2 SYGVNS. The CDR3 is 15 residues long. The CDR3 is CASSFSGTGTSGYTF. CDR3 sequence (DNA): TGTGCCAGCAGTTTCTCCGGGACAGGTACTTCCGGCTACACCTTC.

This chain joins TRBV5-1 and TRBJ2-7; 12 bases are a match to TRBD1. Germline trimming cut 4 bases from V and 3 bases from J; bases unmatched to any gene: 14. Per germline, CDR1 SGHRS and CDR2 YFSETQ. This CDR3 has 18 amino acids. The CDR3 here is CASSLTTGTGGRNYEQYF. The CDR3 nucleotides are TGCGCCAGCAGCCTAACGACCGGGACAGGGGGCAGGAACTACGAGCAGTACTTC.

This chain links TRBV3-1 (or the pseudogene TRBV3-2) with TRBJ2-7; 8 positions match TRBD1. The CDR3 is 16 amino acids. Germline CDR1 is LGHDT and CDR2 is YNNKEL (reference sequence). Trimming cost V 1 base and J 1 base; bases outside gene matches: 6. CDR3 loop: CASSQGDRSFSYEQYF. The CDR3 DNA sequence: TGTGCCAGCAGCCAAGGGGACAGGTCCTTTTCCTACGAGCAGTACTTC.

This sequence joins TRBV6-5 and TRBJ2-7; tentatively, D is TRBD2 (5 bases). V dropped 5 bases and J dropped 0 bases, with 14 bases sitting between them. Germline-derived CDR1 and CDR2 are MNHEY and SVGAGI. The CDR3 extends over 15 amino acids. CDR3 coding DNA: TGTGCCAGCAGTAGGGCTAGCCCTGTCTCCTACGAGCAGTACTTC. It specifies CASSRASPVSYEQYF.

This chain links TRBV6-5 with TRBJ2-7; TRBD2 aligns across 7 bases. CDR1 is MNHEY, CDR2 SVGAGI, per germline. The CDR3 runs 11 residues. Unmatched junction bases numbered 2, after V lost 6 bases and J lost 6 bases. The DNA of the CDR3 is TGTGCCAGCAGGGGAGGGCCCGAGCAGTACTTC. Protein: CASRGGPEQYF.

The chain uses TRBV11-2 and TRBJ1-6; 9 bases line up with TRBD1. Unmatched junction bases numbered 4, after V lost 3 bases and J lost 10 bases. The length of the CDR3 is 14 residues. Germline V gene data show CDR1 as SGHAT and CDR2 as FQNNGV. CDR3 in amino acids: CASSFDRGRSPLHF. The DNA of the CDR3 is TGTGCCAGCAGCTTTGACAGGGGGAGGTCACCCCTCCACTTT. Full variable domain (rest looked up from reference TRBV11-2 and TRBJ1-6): EAGVAQSPRYKIIEKRQSVAFWCNPISGHATLYWYQQILGQGPKLLIQFQNNGVVDDSQLPKDRFSAERLKGVDSTLKIQPAKLEDSAVYLCASSFDRGRSPLHFGNGTRLTVT.

This clone was seen only once. This chain links TRBV9 with TRBJ2-2; TRBD1 matches 7 bases. V lost 2 bases and J lost 0; bases outside the gene matches: 7. The CDR3 has 17 amino acids. Germline-derived CDR1 and CDR2 are SGDLS and YYNGEE. In DNA, the CDR3 is TGTGCCAGCAGCGTTACCGGGACAGCCACGAACACCGGGGAGCTGTTTTTT. This gives the protein CASSVTGTATNTGELFF.

The chain has TRBV7-2 and TRBJ2-1; D is unclear. CDR3 size: 11 residues. Germline V gene lookup returns CDR1 SGHTA and CDR2 FQGNSA. Between the trimmed V and J ends, which lost 2 bases and 7 bases, there was a span of 3 bases. CDR3 DNA: TGTGCCAGCAGCTTACTAAATGAGCAGTTCTTC. Translation: CASSLLNEQFF.

This clone was detected once. The V and J genes are TRBV2 and TRBJ2-1, with TRBD2 matching 8 bases. Germline V gene sequence: CDR1 SNHLY, CDR2 FYNNEI. CDR3 length: 14 residues. V gave up 7 bases and J gave up 5 bases; unmatched junction bases: 7. The CDR3 DNA sequence: TGTGCCAGCACTACGGGGACTAGAGACAATGAGCAGTTCTTC. Amino acids: CASTTGTRDNEQFF.

The chain is built from TRBV24-1 and TRBJ2-2; the match to TRBD1 covers 7 bases. Germline V gene data show CDR1 as KGHDR and CDR2 as SFDVKD. V lost 4 bases and J lost 7; bases outside the gene matches: 5. The CDR3 length is 14 residues. CDR3 coding DNA: TGTGCCACCAGTGACGTAACAGGGGACGGGGAGCTGTTTTTT. This translates into CATSDVTGDGELFF.

CDR3 DNA sequence: TGTGCCAGTATGGAACTAGCGGGAGGGCGGAGTGAGCAGTTCTTC. This codes for CASMELAGGRSEQFF. This chain links TRBV19 with TRBJ2-1; TRBD2 matches 13 bases. Germline values: CDR1 LNHDA, CDR2 SQIVND (reference sequence). With V trimmed by 7 bases and J by 9 bases, 9 bases remained unmatched. CDR3 length: 15 amino acids.

V usage is TRBV30 and J usage is TRBJ2-4; D unclear. This CDR3 region has 11 residues. V lost 1 base, J lost 8 bases, and 6 bases lay in between. Germline V gives CDR1 GTSNPN, CDR2 SVGIG (reference sequence). DNA for the CDR3: TGTGCCTGGAGTGCTCGCGACATTCAGTACTTC. Protein product: CAWSARDIQYF.

V gene TRBV28 combines with J gene TRBJ2-4; 11 nucleotides match TRBD2. This CDR3 has 16 residues. Germline assignment: CDR1 MDHEN and CDR2 SYDVKM. The V segment lost 5 bases and the J segment 4 bases; nucleotides outside the gene matches: 7. This chain's CDR3 is CASSLTTSGVKNIQYF. CDR3 DNA: TGTGCCAGCAGTCTAACGACTAGCGGGGTAAAAAACATTCAGTACTTC.

The gene calls are TRBV4-3 and TRBJ1-5, with D unresolved. The CDR3 sequence is 17 residues long. V lost 1 base to trimming and J lost 2 bases, with 15 bases between them. The germline gives CDR1 LGHNA, CDR2 YSLEER. The CDR3 region is CASSQGPWTSGNQPQHF. CDR3 DNA: TGCGCCAGCAGCCAAGGGCCTTGGACTTCGGGCAATCAGCCCCAGCATTTT.